This T cell receptor beta chain was recorded in a study of cytomegalovirus exposure and HLA in healthy donors. Germline CDR1 reads SGHTA; CDR2 reads FQGNSA. This CDR3 has 13 residues. V lost 1 base, J lost 0 bases, and 4 bases lay in between. The PCR used 60 Vbeta and 13 Jbeta primers. Data came from immunoSEQ multiplex PCR; TCRdb stores just in-frame clones and leaves some out. This sample has about 200,000 clones, with 75% to 85% found just once. Though probably carrying unrecorded immune exposures, donors were nominally healthy at sampling. The sequence came from a male donor in good health and CMV-seropositive. V is TRBV7-2 and J is TRBJ2-7; the D is unclear. The specimen sequenced was PBMCs. Here the CDR3 reads CASSLGHSYEQYF. In DNA, the CDR3 is TGTGCCAGCAGCTTAGGGCACTCCTACGAGCAGTACTTC.